The 2 T cell receptor beta chains below were found in one sample sequenced in a study of response to subunit inactivated influenza vaccine. TCRdb reprocessed the RT-PCR reads via MiXCR and lists one record per CDR3 protein. The profile shows about 500,000 distinct CDR3 sequences, about 15% of them singletons. The input for sequencing was CD4+ T cells sorted from PBMCs, taken less than 25 months after vaccination. The source is a man in his fifties or sixties who received an inactivated influenza vaccine.

The chain uses TRBV6-2 or TRBV6-3 and TRBJ2-2, with D possibly TRBD1 on 6 matching bases. The V end was cut by 8 bases, the J end by 5 bases, with 21 bases between. The germline gives CDR1 MNHEY, CDR2 SVGEGT. The CDR3 spans 16 residues. CDR3 protein: CASLQGRVGPTGELFF. CDR3 coding DNA: TGTGCCAGCCTACAGGGCAGGGTTGGCCCAACCGGGGAGCTGTTTTTT.

V gene TRBV28 combines with J gene TRBJ2-3; 7 bases fit TRBD1. The CDR3 totals 16 residues. Germline V gene data show CDR1 as MDHEN and CDR2 as SYDVKM. J gave up 6 bases and V 6 bases, and 15 bases lay outside the gene matches. The CDR3 DNA is TGTGCCAGCAGCCTAAGGGGGCAGGGGAGCTTCGATACGCAGTATTTT. Translated, it gives CASSLRGQGSFDTQYF.